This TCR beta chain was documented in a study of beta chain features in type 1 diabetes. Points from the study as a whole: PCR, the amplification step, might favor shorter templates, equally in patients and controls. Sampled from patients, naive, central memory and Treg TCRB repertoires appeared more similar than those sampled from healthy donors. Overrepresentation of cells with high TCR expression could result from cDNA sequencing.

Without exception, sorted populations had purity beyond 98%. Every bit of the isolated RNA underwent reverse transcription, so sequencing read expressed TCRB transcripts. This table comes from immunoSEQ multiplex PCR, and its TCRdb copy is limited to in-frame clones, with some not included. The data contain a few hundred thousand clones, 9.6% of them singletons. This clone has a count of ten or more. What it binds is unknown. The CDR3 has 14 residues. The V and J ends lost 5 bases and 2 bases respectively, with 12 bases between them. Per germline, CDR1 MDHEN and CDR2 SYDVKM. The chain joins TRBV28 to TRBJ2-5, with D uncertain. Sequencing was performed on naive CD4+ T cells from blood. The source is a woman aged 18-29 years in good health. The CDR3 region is CASSPTGGQETQYF. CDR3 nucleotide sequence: TGTGCCAGCAGTCCCACCGGCGGACAAGAGACCCAGTACTTC.